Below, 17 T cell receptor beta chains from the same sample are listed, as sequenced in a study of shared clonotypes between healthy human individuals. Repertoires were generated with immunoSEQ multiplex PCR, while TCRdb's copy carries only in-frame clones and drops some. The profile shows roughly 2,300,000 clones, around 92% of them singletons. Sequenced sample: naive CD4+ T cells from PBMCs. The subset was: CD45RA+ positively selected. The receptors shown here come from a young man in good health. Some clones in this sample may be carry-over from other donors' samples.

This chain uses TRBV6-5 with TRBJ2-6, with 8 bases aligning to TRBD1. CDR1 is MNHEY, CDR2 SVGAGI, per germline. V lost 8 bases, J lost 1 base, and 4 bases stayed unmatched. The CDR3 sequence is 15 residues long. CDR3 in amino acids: CASGTGRSGANVLTF. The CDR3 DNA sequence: TGTGCCAGCGGGACAGGCCGGTCTGGGGCCAACGTCCTGACTTTC.

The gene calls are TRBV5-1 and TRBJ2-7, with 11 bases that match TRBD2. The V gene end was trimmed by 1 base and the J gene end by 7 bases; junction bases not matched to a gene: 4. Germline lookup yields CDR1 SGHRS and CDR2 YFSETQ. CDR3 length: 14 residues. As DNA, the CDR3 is TGCGCCAGCAGCTTGACTAGCGGGAGAAGTGAGCAGTACTTC. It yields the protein CASSLTSGRSEQYF.

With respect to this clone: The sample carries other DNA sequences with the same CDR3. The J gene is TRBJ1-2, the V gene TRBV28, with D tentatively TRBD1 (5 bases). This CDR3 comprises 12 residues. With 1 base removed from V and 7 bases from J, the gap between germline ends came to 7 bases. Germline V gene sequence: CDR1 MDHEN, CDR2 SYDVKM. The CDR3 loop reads CASSLLGVGYTF. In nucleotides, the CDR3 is TGTGCCAGCAGTTTATTGGGGGTTGGCTACACCTTC.

The CDR3 sequence is CASSTSSGGNEKLFF. DNA of the CDR3: TGTGCCAGTAGTACCAGTTCCGGGGGAAACGAAAAACTGTTTTTT. The chain couples TRBV19 to TRBJ1-4; D perhaps matches TRBD1 (5 bases). V dropped 4 bases and J dropped 8 bases, with 17 bases sitting between them. This CDR3 region has 15 residues. Germline-derived CDR1 and CDR2 are LNHDA and SQIVND (reference sequence).

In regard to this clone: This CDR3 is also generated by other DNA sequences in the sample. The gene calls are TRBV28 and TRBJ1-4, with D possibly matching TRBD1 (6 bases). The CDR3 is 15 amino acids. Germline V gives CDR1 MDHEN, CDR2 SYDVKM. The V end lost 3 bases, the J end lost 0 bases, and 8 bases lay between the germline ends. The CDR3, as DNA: TGTGCCAGCAGTTTGAGGGGGGCAACTAATGAAAAACTGTTTTTT. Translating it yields CASSLRGATNEKLFF.

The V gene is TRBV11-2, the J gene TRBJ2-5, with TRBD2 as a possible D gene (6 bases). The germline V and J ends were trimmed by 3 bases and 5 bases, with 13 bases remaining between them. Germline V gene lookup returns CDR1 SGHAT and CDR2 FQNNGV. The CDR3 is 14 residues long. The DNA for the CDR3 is TGTGCCAGCAGCTTCGGGGGACTCGGGGAGACCCAGTACTTC. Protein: CASSFGGLGETQYF.

The CDR3 loop reads CASSLAGVEADTQYF. The CDR3 region has the DNA TGTGCCAGCAGTTTAGCGGGTGTCGAAGCAGATACGCAGTATTTT. The chain combines TRBV28 with TRBJ2-3, with a possible D match to TRBD2 (5 bases). Looked up from germline, CDR1 is MDHEN and CDR2 is SYDVKM. The CDR3 totals 15 residues. Trimming took off 2 bases at V and 4 bases at J, with 13 bases between the two ends.

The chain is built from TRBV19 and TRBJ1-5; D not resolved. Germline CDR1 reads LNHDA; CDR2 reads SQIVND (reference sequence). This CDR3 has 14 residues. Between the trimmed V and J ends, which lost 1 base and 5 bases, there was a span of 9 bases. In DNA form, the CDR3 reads TGTGCCAGTAGTATAGTCCACTTCTATCAGCCCCAGCATTTT. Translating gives CASSIVHFYQPQHF.

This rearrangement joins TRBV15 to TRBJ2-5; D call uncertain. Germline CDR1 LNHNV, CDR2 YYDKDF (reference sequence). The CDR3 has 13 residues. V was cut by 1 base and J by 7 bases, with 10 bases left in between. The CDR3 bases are TGTGCCACCAGCAGAGGTGGGTCTGGGACCCAGTACTTC. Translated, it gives CATSRGGSGTQYF.

The CDR3 nucleotides read TGTGCCAGCTCACCAATGACGGAGATTGGAAACACCATATATTTT. It specifies CASSPMTEIGNTIYF. The chain carries TRBV18 and TRBJ1-3; D unresolved. Per germline, CDR1 KGHSH and CDR2 LQKENI. V was cut by 2 bases and J by 3 bases, with 11 bases left in between. The CDR3 has 15 residues.

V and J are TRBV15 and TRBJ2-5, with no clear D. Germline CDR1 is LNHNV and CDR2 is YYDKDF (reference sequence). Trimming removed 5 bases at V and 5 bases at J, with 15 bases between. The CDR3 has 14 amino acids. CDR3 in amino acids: CATSPGITTETQYF. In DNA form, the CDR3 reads TGTGCCACCAGCCCGGGCATCACGACGGAGACCCAGTACTTC.

CDR3 nucleotide sequence: TGTGCCAGCAGTTCCGGACACGCCGCAACTAATGAAAAACTGTTTTTT. As protein: CASSSGHAATNEKLFF. The chain combines TRBV6-5 with TRBJ1-4; TRBD1 might be the D (5 bases). The CDR3 has 16 amino acids. V lost 4 bases and J lost 0, with 12 bases in between. Germline CDR1 and CDR2: MNHEY and SVGAGI.

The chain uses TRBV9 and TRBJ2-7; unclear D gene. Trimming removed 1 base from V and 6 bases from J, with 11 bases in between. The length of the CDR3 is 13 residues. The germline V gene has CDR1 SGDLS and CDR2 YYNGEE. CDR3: CASSVTAPGEQYF. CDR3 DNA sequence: TGTGCCAGCAGCGTAACCGCCCCAGGCGAGCAGTACTTC.

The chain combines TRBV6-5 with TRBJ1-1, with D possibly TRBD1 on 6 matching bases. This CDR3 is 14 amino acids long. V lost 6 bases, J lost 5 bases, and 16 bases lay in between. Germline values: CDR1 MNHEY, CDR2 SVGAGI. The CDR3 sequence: CASRQGRSITEAFF. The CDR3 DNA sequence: TGTGCCAGCAGGCAGGGGAGGAGTATAACTGAAGCTTTCTTT.

Written as DNA, the CDR3 is TGTGCCAGCAGCCCAGGGGGCGGAAGGAATGAGCAGTTCTTC. Protein sequence: CASSPGGGRNEQFF. The V gene is TRBV28, the J gene TRBJ2-1, with 8 bases aligning to TRBD1. This CDR3 spans 14 amino acids. Germline V gene data show CDR1 as MDHEN and CDR2 as SYDVKM. Germline trimming cut 6 bases from V and 7 bases from J; bases unmatched to any gene: 8.

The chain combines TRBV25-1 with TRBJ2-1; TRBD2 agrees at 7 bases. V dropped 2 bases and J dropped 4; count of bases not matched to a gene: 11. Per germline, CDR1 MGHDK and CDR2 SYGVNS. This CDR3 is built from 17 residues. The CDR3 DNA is TGTGCCAGCAGTGAAAAGTTAGGACTAGGGAAATACAATGAGCAGTTCTTC. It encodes CASSEKLGLGKYNEQFF.

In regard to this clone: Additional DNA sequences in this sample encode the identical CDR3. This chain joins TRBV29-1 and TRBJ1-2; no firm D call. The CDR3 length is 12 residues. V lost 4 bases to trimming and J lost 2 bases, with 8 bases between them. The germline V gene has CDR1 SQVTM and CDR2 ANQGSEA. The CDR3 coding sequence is TGCAGCGTTGGGTCCGGGAACTATGGCTACACCTTC. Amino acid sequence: CSVGSGNYGYTF.